A selection of T cell receptor beta chains follows, all from one sample in a study of cytomegalovirus exposure and HLA in healthy donors. Measured with immunoSEQ multiplex PCR; TCRdb has only the in-frame clones, and not every one. The sample lists about 250,000 clones, 80% to 95% occurring once. Sequences were obtained from PBMCs. The receptors stem from a girl aged 2-10 years in good health and CMV-seronegative. Both conserved end residues are part of each CDR3. Fields, in order: D gene, V gene, clone size, J gene, CDR3 protein, CDR3 DNA. A D gene is named only where the DNA matches it firmly. Clone size is shown for a subset of rows, as once, few, many or a class of expanded clone.

d_gene: -; v_gene: TRBV28; abundance: -; j_gene: TRBJ1-2; CDR3aa: CASTGGPIYGYTF; CDR3nt: TGTGCCAGCACCGGAGGACCCATCTATGGCTACACCTTC
d_gene: -; v_gene: TRBV19; abundance: -; j_gene: TRBJ1-1; CDR3aa: CASSIGRVENTEAFF; CDR3nt: TGTGCCAGTAGTATAGGCAGGGTGGAGAACACTGAAGCTTTCTTT
d_gene: -; v_gene: TRBV6-5; abundance: -; j_gene: TRBJ2-1; CDR3aa: CASRSGPNEQFF; CDR3nt: TGTGCCAGCAGGAGCGGCCCCAATGAGCAGTTCTTC
d_gene: TRBD1; v_gene: TRBV10-3; abundance: -; j_gene: TRBJ1-5; CDR3aa: CAISESPGGQPQHF; CDR3nt: TGTGCCATCAGTGAGTCGCCAGGGGGCCAGCCCCAGCATTTT
d_gene: TRBD1; v_gene: TRBV19; abundance: -; j_gene: TRBJ1-4; CDR3aa: CASRDRGTRATNEKLFF; CDR3nt: TGTGCCAGCCGGGACAGGGGGACTCGCGCAACTAATGAAAAACTGTTTTTT
d_gene: -; v_gene: TRBV11-2; abundance: -; j_gene: TRBJ1-1; CDR3aa: CASSLPGRMTEAFF; CDR3nt: TGTGCCAGCAGCTTACCAGGGAGGATGACTGAAGCTTTCTTT
d_gene: -; v_gene: TRBV5-1; abundance: -; j_gene: TRBJ2-1; CDR3aa: CASSLAVRGEVNNEQFF; CDR3nt: TGCGCCAGCAGCTTGGCCGTCCGCGGGGAAGTAAACAATGAGCAGTTCTTC
d_gene: -; v_gene: TRBV9; abundance: -; j_gene: TRBJ2-1; CDR3aa: CASSSGVNEQFF; CDR3nt: TGTGCCAGCAGCTCAGGGGTGAATGAGCAGTTCTTC
d_gene: TRBD1; v_gene: TRBV4-1; abundance: -; j_gene: TRBJ2-6; CDR3aa: CASSQGTGDGANVLTF; CDR3nt: TGCGCCAGCAGCCAAGGGACAGGGGATGGGGCCAACGTCCTGACTTTC
d_gene: -; v_gene: TRBV9; abundance: -; j_gene: TRBJ1-6; CDR3aa: CASSVEASKGSPLHF; CDR3nt: TGTGCCAGCAGCGTAGAGGCCAGTAAGGGGTCACCCCTCCACTTT
d_gene: TRBD1; v_gene: TRBV6-1; abundance: -; j_gene: TRBJ1-1; CDR3aa: CASSVQRTGGGFTEAFF; CDR3nt: TGTGCCAGCAGTGTCCAAAGGACAGGGGGAGGTTTTACTGAAGCTTTCTTT
d_gene: TRBD1; v_gene: TRBV19; abundance: -; j_gene: TRBJ2-1; CDR3aa: CASSTGVISYNEQFF; CDR3nt: TGTGCCAGTAGCACAGGGGTGATATCCTACAATGAGCAGTTCTTC
d_gene: TRBD1; v_gene: TRBV10-3; abundance: -; j_gene: TRBJ1-5; CDR3aa: CAINSDRAYYNQPQHF; CDR3nt: TGTGCCATCAACTCGGACAGGGCCTATTATAATCAGCCCCAGCATTTT
d_gene: -; v_gene: TRBV27; abundance: -; j_gene: TRBJ1-5; CDR3aa: CASRALNQPQHF; CDR3nt: TGTGCCAGCAGGGCCCTCAATCAGCCCCAGCATTTT
d_gene: -; v_gene: TRBV5-5; abundance: -; j_gene: TRBJ1-5; CDR3aa: CASSSKGVNQPQHF; CDR3nt: TGTGCCAGCAGCTCCAAAGGAGTCAATCAGCCCCAGCATTTT
d_gene: -; v_gene: TRBV19; abundance: -; j_gene: TRBJ2-7; CDR3aa: CASSKTGLSTEQYF; CDR3nt: TGTGCCAGTAGCAAAACGGGATTATCTACGGAGCAGTACTTC
d_gene: TRBD1; v_gene: TRBV5-6; abundance: -; j_gene: TRBJ1-3; CDR3aa: CASSALTGSGNTIYF; CDR3nt: TGTGCCAGCAGCGCCCTGACAGGGTCTGGAAACACCATATATTTT
d_gene: -; v_gene: TRBV5-1; abundance: -; j_gene: TRBJ2-1; CDR3aa: CASSLAVGSSYNEQFF; CDR3nt: TGCGCCAGCAGCTTGGCCGTCGGTAGCTCCTACAATGAGCAGTTCTTC
d_gene: -; v_gene: TRBV6-1; abundance: -; j_gene: TRBJ1-4; CDR3aa: CASIRTGEKLFF; CDR3nt: TGTGCCAGCATTCGAACCGGGGAAAAACTGTTTTTT
d_gene: TRBD1; v_gene: TRBV5-1; abundance: -; j_gene: TRBJ2-7; CDR3aa: CASNYGDSSYEQYF; CDR3nt: TGCGCCAGCAACTATGGGGACAGCTCCTACGAGCAGTACTTC
d_gene: TRBD1; v_gene: TRBV5-1; abundance: -; j_gene: TRBJ1-2; CDR3aa: CASSLNEGADYGYTF; CDR3nt: TGCGCCAGCAGCTTGAATGAGGGGGCGGACTATGGCTACACCTTC
d_gene: TRBD2; v_gene: TRBV5-1; abundance: -; j_gene: TRBJ2-7; CDR3aa: CASSTEAGVSYEQYF; CDR3nt: TGCGCCAGCAGCACCGAAGCGGGAGTTTCCTACGAGCAGTACTTC
d_gene: -; v_gene: TRBV29-1; abundance: -; j_gene: TRBJ2-1; CDR3aa: CSVGAGANEQFF; CDR3nt: TGCAGCGTTGGGGCAGGGGCCAATGAGCAGTTCTTC
d_gene: -; v_gene: TRBV19; abundance: -; j_gene: TRBJ2-3; CDR3aa: CASQRLGGTDTQYF; CDR3nt: TGTGCCAGTCAGCGGCTAGGTGGCACAGATACGCAGTATTTT
d_gene: -; v_gene: TRBV2; abundance: -; j_gene: TRBJ2-1; CDR3aa: CASSDASGSGNEQFF; CDR3nt: TGTGCCAGCAGTGACGCGAGCGGGTCCGGTAATGAGCAGTTCTTC
d_gene: TRBD2; v_gene: TRBV5-8; abundance: -; j_gene: TRBJ2-1; CDR3aa: CASSLPGTSGSGEQFF; CDR3nt: TGTGCCAGCAGCTTGCCCGGGACTAGCGGGAGTGGTGAGCAGTTCTTC
d_gene: -; v_gene: TRBV10-3; abundance: -; j_gene: TRBJ1-1; CDR3aa: CAISERGAGDTEAFF; CDR3nt: TGTGCCATCAGTGAAAGGGGGGCGGGGGACACTGAAGCTTTCTTT
d_gene: TRBD1; v_gene: TRBV5-1; abundance: -; j_gene: TRBJ2-4; CDR3aa: CASSLGTGVRVFGKNIQYF; CDR3nt: TGCGCCAGCAGCTTGGGGACAGGGGTTCGTGTTTTCGGCAAAAACATTCAGTACTTC
d_gene: -; v_gene: TRBV5-5; abundance: -; j_gene: TRBJ1-1; CDR3aa: CASSLVGAPNTEAFF; CDR3nt: TGTGCCAGCAGCTTGGTGGGAGCCCCGAACACTGAAGCTTTCTTT
d_gene: TRBD1; v_gene: TRBV9; abundance: -; j_gene: TRBJ2-7; CDR3aa: CASSPHLTGTGYYEQYF; CDR3nt: TGTGCCAGCAGCCCTCACCTCACTGGGACAGGATACTACGAGCAGTACTTC
d_gene: -; v_gene: TRBV27; abundance: -; j_gene: TRBJ1-1; CDR3aa: CASSFSTGGQNTEAFF; CDR3nt: TGTGCCAGCAGTTTCTCAACCGGGGGGCAGAACACTGAAGCTTTCTTT
d_gene: TRBD1; v_gene: TRBV5-4; abundance: -; j_gene: TRBJ2-1; CDR3aa: CASSDAGQGNNEQFF; CDR3nt: TGTGCCAGCTCCGACGCGGGACAGGGGAACAATGAGCAGTTCTTC
d_gene: TRBD2; v_gene: TRBV10-3; abundance: once; j_gene: TRBJ2-3; CDR3aa: CAISGVAGDTQYF; CDR3nt: TGTGCCATCAGTGGGGTAGCGGGGGATACGCAGTATTTT
d_gene: -; v_gene: TRBV9; abundance: -; j_gene: TRBJ2-7; CDR3aa: CASSPDWIGYEQYF; CDR3nt: TGTGCCAGCAGCCCGGACTGGATAGGGTACGAGCAGTACTTC
d_gene: TRBD1; v_gene: TRBV28; abundance: -; j_gene: TRBJ2-7; CDR3aa: CASSRDRSYEQYF; CDR3nt: TGTGCCAGCAGCCGGGACAGGTCCTACGAGCAGTACTTC
d_gene: TRBD1; v_gene: TRBV28; abundance: -; j_gene: TRBJ1-5; CDR3aa: CASRLGQDQPQHF; CDR3nt: TGTGCCAGCAGACTTGGACAGGACCAGCCCCAGCATTTT
d_gene: -; v_gene: TRBV6-5; abundance: few; j_gene: TRBJ1-2; CDR3aa: CASSNGGGYTF; CDR3nt: TGTGCCAGCAGTAACGGGGGAGGCTACACCTTC
d_gene: -; v_gene: TRBV14; abundance: -; j_gene: TRBJ1-3; CDR3aa: CASSQLSPHPSSGNTIYF; CDR3nt: TGTGCCAGCAGCCAACTATCGCCGCACCCGAGCTCTGGAAACACCATATATTTT
d_gene: TRBD1; v_gene: TRBV7-8; abundance: -; j_gene: TRBJ2-5; CDR3aa: CASSLGQGEETQYF; CDR3nt: TGTGCCAGCAGCTTAGGACAGGGGGAAGAGACCCAGTACTTC
d_gene: TRBD1; v_gene: TRBV19; abundance: -; j_gene: TRBJ1-2; CDR3aa: CASSLTGGYGYTF; CDR3nt: TGTGCCAGTAGTTTAACAGGGGGCTATGGCTACACCTTC
d_gene: TRBD2; v_gene: TRBV9; abundance: -; j_gene: TRBJ2-1; CDR3aa: CASSLGGASYNEQFF; CDR3nt: TGTGCCAGCAGCCTCGGGGGGGCCTCCTACAATGAGCAGTTCTTC
d_gene: TRBD1; v_gene: TRBV28; abundance: -; j_gene: TRBJ1-2; CDR3aa: CASSFRGPGNNYGYTF; CDR3nt: TGTGCCAGCAGTTTTAGGGGGCCAGGCAATAACTATGGCTACACCTTC
d_gene: -; v_gene: TRBV5-5; abundance: -; j_gene: TRBJ2-1; CDR3aa: CASSFGDNEQFF; CDR3nt: TGTGCCAGCAGCTTCGGGGACAATGAGCAGTTCTTC
d_gene: -; v_gene: TRBV10-3; abundance: -; j_gene: TRBJ1-6; CDR3aa: CAISERGTNSPLHF; CDR3nt: TGTGCCATCAGTGAAAGGGGGACAAATTCACCCCTCCACTTT
d_gene: TRBD2; v_gene: TRBV29-1; abundance: -; j_gene: TRBJ2-5; CDR3aa: CSVQPGTRGSGTQYF; CDR3nt: TGCAGCGTGCAACCCGGGACTAGGGGATCCGGGACCCAGTACTTC
d_gene: TRBD1; v_gene: TRBV2; abundance: -; j_gene: TRBJ2-1; CDR3aa: CASLRDRSYNEQFF; CDR3nt: TGTGCCAGCTTGCGGGACAGGTCATACAATGAGCAGTTCTTC
d_gene: TRBD2; v_gene: TRBV7-6; abundance: -; j_gene: TRBJ2-1; CDR3aa: CASSHGLAYNHEQFF; CDR3nt: TGTGCCAGCAGCCACGGACTAGCCTACAACCATGAGCAGTTCTTC
d_gene: -; v_gene: TRBV19; abundance: -; j_gene: TRBJ1-2; CDR3aa: CASSYLGRYGYTF; CDR3nt: TGTGCCAGTAGTTATCTGGGCAGGTACGGCTACACCTTC
d_gene: TRBD2; v_gene: TRBV11-2; abundance: -; j_gene: TRBJ2-2; CDR3aa: CASRSLNPGTGGRSGELFF; CDR3nt: TGTGCCAGCAGGAGCTTAAACCCCGGGACTGGCGGGAGGTCCGGGGAGCTGTTTTTT
d_gene: -; v_gene: TRBV5-5; abundance: -; j_gene: TRBJ2-7; CDR3aa: CASSMLNEQYF; CDR3nt: TGTGCCAGCAGCATGTTAAACGAGCAGTACTTC